This T cell receptor beta chain was obtained from a study of blood T cell repertoires in COVID-19. The method was immunoSEQ multiplex PCR; TCRdb's version includes in-frame clones alone and lacks a portion of them. The data contain nearly 300,000 clones, roughly 80% of them seen just once; the ten biggest clones take up about 1.6%. This CDR3 comprises 12 residues. Germline V gene data show CDR1 as MNHEY and CDR2 as SVGAGI. Trimming left V 5 bases short and J 9 bases short, with 11 bases between. The chain combines TRBV6-5 with TRBJ2-1, with D unresolved. Sequenced material: peripheral blood. The clonotype was recovered from a human donor with COVID-19, enrolled during active disease. The donor label of this sample is uncertain. The CDR3 DNA reads as TGTGCCAGCAGTCCGACCGGCGGTGAGCAGTTCTTC. Translating gives CASSPTGGEQFF.